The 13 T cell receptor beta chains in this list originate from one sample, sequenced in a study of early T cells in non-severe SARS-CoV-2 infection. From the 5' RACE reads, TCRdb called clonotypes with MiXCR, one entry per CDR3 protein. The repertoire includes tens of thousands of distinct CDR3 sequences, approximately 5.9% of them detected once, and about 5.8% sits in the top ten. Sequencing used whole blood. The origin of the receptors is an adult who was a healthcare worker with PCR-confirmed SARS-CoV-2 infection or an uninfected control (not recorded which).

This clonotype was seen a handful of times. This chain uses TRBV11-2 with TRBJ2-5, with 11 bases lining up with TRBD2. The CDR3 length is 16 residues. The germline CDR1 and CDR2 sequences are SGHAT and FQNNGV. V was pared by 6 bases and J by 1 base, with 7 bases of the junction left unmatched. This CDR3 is CASREQTSGIQETQYF. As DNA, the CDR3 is TGTGCCAGCAGGGAACAGACTAGCGGGATCCAAGAGACCCAGTACTTC.

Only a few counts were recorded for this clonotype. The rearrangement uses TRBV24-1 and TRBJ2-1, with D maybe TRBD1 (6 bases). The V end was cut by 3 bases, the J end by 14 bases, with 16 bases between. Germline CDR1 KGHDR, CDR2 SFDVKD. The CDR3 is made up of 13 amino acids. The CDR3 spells CATSDPGQHTKFF. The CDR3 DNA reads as TGTGCCACCAGTGATCCTGGACAGCATACAAAGTTCTTC.

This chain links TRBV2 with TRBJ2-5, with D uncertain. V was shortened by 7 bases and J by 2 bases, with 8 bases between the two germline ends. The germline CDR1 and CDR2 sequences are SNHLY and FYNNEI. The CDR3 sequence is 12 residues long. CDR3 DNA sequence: TGTGCCAGCACCGTCCGTCAAGAGACCCAGTACTTC. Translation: CASTVRQETQYF.

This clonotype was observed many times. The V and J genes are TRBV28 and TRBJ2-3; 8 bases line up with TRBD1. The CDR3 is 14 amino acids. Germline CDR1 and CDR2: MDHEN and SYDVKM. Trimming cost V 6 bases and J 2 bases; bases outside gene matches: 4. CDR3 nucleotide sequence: TGTGCCAGCAGCTGGACAGGGCACACAGATACGCAGTATTTT. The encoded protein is CASSWTGHTDTQYF.

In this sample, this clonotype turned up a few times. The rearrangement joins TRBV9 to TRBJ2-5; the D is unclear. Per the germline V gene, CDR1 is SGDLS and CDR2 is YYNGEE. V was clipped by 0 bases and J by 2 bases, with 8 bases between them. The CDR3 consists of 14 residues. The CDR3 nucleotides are TGTGCCAGCAGCGTAGGGGTCCAACAAGAGACCCAGTACTTC. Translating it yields CASSVGVQQETQYF.

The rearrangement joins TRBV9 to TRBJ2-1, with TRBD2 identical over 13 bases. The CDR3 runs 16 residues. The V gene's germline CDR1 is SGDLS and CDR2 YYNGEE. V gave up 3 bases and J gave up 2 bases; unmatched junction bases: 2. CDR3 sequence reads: CASSAGLAGAYNEQFF. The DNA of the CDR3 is TGTGCCAGCAGCGCCGGACTAGCGGGAGCCTACAATGAGCAGTTCTTC.

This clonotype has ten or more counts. CDR3 protein: CASSLSLEDYEQYF. The DNA for the CDR3 is TGTGCCAGCAGCTTGAGCCTGGAGGACTACGAGCAGTACTTC. The chain recombines TRBV5-4 with TRBJ2-7; D may be TRBD2 (5 bases). Per the germline V gene, CDR1 is SGHNT and CDR2 is YYREEE (reference sequence). The V end lost 1 base, the J end lost 3 bases, and 11 bases lay between the germline ends. CDR3 length equals 14 residues.

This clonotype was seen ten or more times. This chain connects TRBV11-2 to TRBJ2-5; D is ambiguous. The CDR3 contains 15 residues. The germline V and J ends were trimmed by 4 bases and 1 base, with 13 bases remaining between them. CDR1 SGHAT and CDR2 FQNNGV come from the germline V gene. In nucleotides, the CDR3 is TGTGCCAGCAGCTCCGAGACAACACTCCAAGAGACCCAGTACTTC. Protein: CASSSETTLQETQYF.

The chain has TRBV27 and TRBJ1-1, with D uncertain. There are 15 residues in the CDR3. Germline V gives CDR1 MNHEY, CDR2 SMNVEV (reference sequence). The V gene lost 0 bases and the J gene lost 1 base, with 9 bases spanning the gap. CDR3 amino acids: CASSLSADRNTEAFF. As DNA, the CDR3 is TGTGCCAGCAGTTTATCGGCAGATAGGAACACTGAAGCTTTCTTT.

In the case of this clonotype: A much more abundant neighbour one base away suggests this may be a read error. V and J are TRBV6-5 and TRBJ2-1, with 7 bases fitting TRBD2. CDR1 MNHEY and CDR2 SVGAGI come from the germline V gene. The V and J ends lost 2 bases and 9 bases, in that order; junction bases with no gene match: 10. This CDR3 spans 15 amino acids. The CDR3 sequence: CASSYQGGTSIEQFF. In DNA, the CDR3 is TGTGCCAGCAGTTACCAGGGAGGGACTTCGATTGAGCAGTTCTTC.

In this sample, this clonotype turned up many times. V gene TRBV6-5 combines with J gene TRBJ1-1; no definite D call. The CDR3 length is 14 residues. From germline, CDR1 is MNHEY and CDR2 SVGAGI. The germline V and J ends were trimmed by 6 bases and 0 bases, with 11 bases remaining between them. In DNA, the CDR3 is TGTGCCAGCAGCCCGGTGACGATGAACACTGAAGCTTTCTTT. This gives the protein CASSPVTMNTEAFF.

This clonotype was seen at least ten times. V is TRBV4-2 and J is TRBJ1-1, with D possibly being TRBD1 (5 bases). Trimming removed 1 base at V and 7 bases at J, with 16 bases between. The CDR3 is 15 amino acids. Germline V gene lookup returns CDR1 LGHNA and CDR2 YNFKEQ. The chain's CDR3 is CASSQAKGIRGEAFF. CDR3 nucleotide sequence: TGTGCCAGCAGCCAAGCAAAGGGGATTCGAGGTGAAGCTTTCTTT.

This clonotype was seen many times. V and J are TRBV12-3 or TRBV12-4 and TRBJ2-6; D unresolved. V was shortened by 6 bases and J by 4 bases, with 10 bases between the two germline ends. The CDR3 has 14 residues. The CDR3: CASSPQAGANVLTF. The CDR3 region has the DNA TGTGCCAGCAGCCCCCAGGCCGGGGCCAACGTCCTGACTTTC.